Sequencing of this TCR beta chain was carried out in a study of T cell responses to AZD1222 COVID-19 vaccine. Overall study results and limits: Donors, mostly white British, included more females; clonal diversity was possibly underestimated. Among AZD1222 vaccinees, only six were seropositive at baseline.

The germline CDR1 and CDR2 sequences are SGHRS and YFSETQ. V was pared by 2 bases and J by 6 bases, with 11 bases of the junction left unmatched. The CDR3 has 16 residues. Repertoires were generated with immunoSEQ multiplex PCR, while TCRdb's copy carries only in-frame clones and drops some. The sample shows about 110,000 clones, around 89% of them seen only once. In regard to this clone: Its matching antigen is unknown.

This TCR was recovered from an adult in good health. The chain joins TRBV5-1 to TRBJ1-2; 9 bases are a match to TRBD1. The sequencing here drew on peripheral blood, taken on day 0 of AZD1222 vaccination. This CDR3 is CASSFKRDREKDGYTF. The CDR3 DNA reads TGCGCCAGCAGCTTTAAACGGGACAGGGAAAAGGATGGCTACACCTTC. The variable domain in full, completed from reference TRBV5-1 and TRBJ1-2, reads KAGVTQTPRYLIKTRGQQVTLSCSPISGHRSVSWYQQTPGQGLQFLFEYFSETQRNKGNFPGRFSGRQFSNSRSEMNVSTLELGDSALYLCASSFKRDREKDGYTFGSGTRLTVV.